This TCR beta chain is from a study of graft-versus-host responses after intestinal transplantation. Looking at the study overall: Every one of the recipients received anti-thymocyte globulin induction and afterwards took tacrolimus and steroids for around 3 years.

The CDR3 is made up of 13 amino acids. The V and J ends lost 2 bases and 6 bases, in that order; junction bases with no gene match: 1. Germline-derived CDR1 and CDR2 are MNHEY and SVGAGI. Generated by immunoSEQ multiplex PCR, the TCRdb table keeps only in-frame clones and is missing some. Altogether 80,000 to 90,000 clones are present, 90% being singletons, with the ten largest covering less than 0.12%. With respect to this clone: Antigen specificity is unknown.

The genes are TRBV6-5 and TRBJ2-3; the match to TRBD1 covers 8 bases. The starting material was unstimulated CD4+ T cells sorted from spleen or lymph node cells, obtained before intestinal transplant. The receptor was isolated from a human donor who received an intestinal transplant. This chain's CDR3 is CASSYRTGDTQYF. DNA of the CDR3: TGTGCCAGCAGTTACCGGACAGGGGATACGCAGTATTTT.